The 23 T cell receptor beta chains presented below share a single source sample, sequenced in a study of cytomegalovirus exposure and HLA in healthy donors. Measured with immunoSEQ multiplex PCR; TCRdb has only the in-frame clones, and not every one. The sample shows fewer than 250,000 clones, around 87% of them seen only once. Specimen: PBMCs. These receptors were taken from a woman between 18 and 29 years old in good health and CMV-seropositive.

This chain joins TRBV6-5 and TRBJ1-4, with D perhaps matching TRBD1 (5 bases). The germline V and J ends were trimmed by 5 bases and 6 bases, with 13 bases remaining between them. The germline gives CDR1 MNHEY, CDR2 SVGAGI. The CDR3 sequence is 14 residues long. The chain's CDR3 is CASSLQGSYEKLFF. CDR3 nucleotides: TGTGCCAGCAGTCTCCAGGGATCGTATGAAAAACTGTTTTTT.

This chain joins TRBV5-4 and TRBJ1-1; D remains ambiguous. V was pared by 4 bases and J by 1 base, with 8 bases between. Germline assignment: CDR1 SGHNT and CDR2 YYREEE (reference sequence). The length of the CDR3 is 13 residues. The CDR3 sequence is CASSPLRNTEAFF. DNA of the CDR3: TGTGCCAGCAGCCCTCTGCGGAACACTGAAGCTTTCTTT.

V and J are TRBV19 and TRBJ1-2, with D possibly being TRBD1 (5 bases). Germline values: CDR1 LNHDA, CDR2 SQIVND (reference sequence). The CDR3 extends over 14 amino acids. Trimming took off 10 bases at V and 5 bases at J, with 20 bases between the two ends. CDR3: CATSPTRDSYGYTF. As DNA, the CDR3 is TGTGCCACCTCACCGACCCGGGACTCTTATGGCTACACCTTC.

The gene calls are TRBV4-1 and TRBJ1-2; the D is unclear. Trimming pared 4 bases from V and 2 bases from J, leaving 11 bases between. Germline V gene data show CDR1 as MGHRA and CDR2 as YSYEKL. The CDR3 runs to 14 residues. CDR3 sequence (DNA): TGCGCCAGCAGCCTCCTCCCTATGAACTATGGCTACACCTTC. Translating gives CASSLLPMNYGYTF.

The chain carries TRBV19 and TRBJ2-2; the match to TRBD1 covers 10 bases. There are 18 residues in the CDR3. V lost 5 bases, J lost 1 base, and 10 bases stayed unmatched. Germline loops: CDR1 LNHDA, CDR2 SQIVND (reference sequence). CDR3 in amino acids: CASSLPPDRGVNTGELFF. CDR3 bases: TGTGCCAGTAGTTTACCTCCGGACAGGGGGGTGAACACCGGGGAGCTGTTTTTT.

J is TRBJ1-1 and V is TRBV7-9; D may be TRBD1 (6 bases). The germline CDR1 and CDR2 sequences are SEHNR and FQNEAQ (reference sequence). Trimming removed 5 bases at V and 0 bases at J, with 22 bases between. CDR3 length: 18 amino acids. CDR3 sequence (DNA): TGTGCCAGCAGCCCCCTCGCAGGGGTTCTTGGTATGAACACTGAAGCTTTCTTT. It codes for CASSPLAGVLGMNTEAFF.

CDR3 nucleotide sequence: TGTGCCAGCAGTGACAGGGGGCTTTACGAGCAGTACTTC. Protein sequence: CASSDRGLYEQYF. J is TRBJ2-7 and V is TRBV7-9; 10 nucleotides match TRBD1. J lost 4 bases, V lost 6 bases, and 3 bases had no gene match. The CDR3 covers 13 residues. Germline V CDR1 and CDR2: SEHNR, FQNEAQ (reference sequence).

This chain uses TRBV25-1 with TRBJ2-3; TRBD2 agrees at 7 bases. J lost 1 base, V lost 0 bases, and 10 bases had no gene match. Germline V gives CDR1 MGHDK, CDR2 SYGVNS. CDR3 length: 18 amino acids. CDR3 region: CASSEYDGGSLGTDTQYF. CDR3 DNA sequence: TGTGCCAGCAGTGAATACGACGGGGGGAGTTTGGGCACAGATACGCAGTATTTT.

The chain employs TRBV21-1 and TRBJ2-7; TRBD1, the table's D call, lacks a check against the DNA. TRBV21-1 is assigned pseudogene status. The CDR3 contains 15 residues. The CDR3 region has the DNA TGTGCCAGCAGCAAACACAGGCAGGGTACCTACGAGCAGTACTTC. Translation: CASSKHRQGTYEQYF.

The chain links TRBV27 to TRBJ2-5; tentative D call: TRBD1 (6 bases). The ends were cut back, 5 bases at V and 5 bases at J, with 15 bases in the middle. This CDR3 has 14 amino acids. Germline V gene data show CDR1 as MNHEY and CDR2 as SMNVEV (reference sequence). CDR3 sequence: CASSPQGLVETQYF. CDR3 in DNA: TGTGCCAGCAGTCCACAGGGATTGGTTGAGACCCAGTACTTC.

The rearrangement uses TRBV28 and TRBJ2-1, with 7 bases that match TRBD2. CDR3 size: 16 residues. J lost 4 bases, V lost 1 base, and 7 bases had no gene match. CDR1 is MDHEN, CDR2 SYDVKM, per germline. CDR3 amino acids: CASSLSLASTYNEQFF. CDR3 bases: TGTGCCAGCAGTTTATCACTAGCGTCAACTTACAATGAGCAGTTCTTC.

The chain combines TRBV6-5 with TRBJ1-2, with 11 positions matching TRBD1. V dropped 6 bases and J dropped 6; count of bases not matched to a gene: 9. CDR1 and CDR2 from the germline V gene are MNHEY and SVGAGI. CDR3 length: 15 residues. The CDR3, as DNA: TGTGCCAGCAGGCCCCCGGGACAGGGGGGGCATGGCTACACCTTC. It encodes CASRPPGQGGHGYTF.

The J gene is TRBJ2-1, the V gene TRBV29-1; D may be TRBD1 (6 bases). This CDR3 spans 15 amino acids. Deletions cut 5 bases from V and 0 bases from J, with 14 bases between. Germline assignment: CDR1 SQVTM and CDR2 ANQGSEA. The CDR3 region has the DNA TGCAGCGTTAGCCCAGGGGTGGGCTCCTACAATGAGCAGTTCTTC. Protein product: CSVSPGVGSYNEQFF.

This chain links TRBV2 with TRBJ2-1; 11 positions match TRBD2. The V gene's germline CDR1 is SNHLY and CDR2 FYNNEI. The CDR3 runs 15 residues. After removal of 2 bases from V and 8 bases from J, the junction contained 5 bases not matched to a gene. The CDR3 loop reads CASSETSGSIYEQFF. The CDR3 DNA sequence: TGTGCCAGCAGTGAAACTAGCGGGAGTATCTATGAGCAGTTCTTC. Based on the CDR3 plus reference TRBV2 and TRBJ2-1, the full variable domain is EPEVTQTPSHQVTQMGQEVILRCVPISNHLYFYWYRQILGQKVEFLVSFYNNEISEKSEIFDDQFSVERPDGSNFTLKIRSTKLEDSAMYFCASSETSGSIYEQFFGPGTRLTVL.

The chain links TRBV7-8 to TRBJ2-1; TRBD2 might be the D (6 bases). Germline V gene data show CDR1 as SGHVS and CDR2 as FQNEAQ. The V and J ends lost 5 bases and 7 bases respectively, with 18 bases between them. This CDR3 contains 15 residues. CDR3 loop: CASSLNPGARNEQFF. CDR3 DNA: TGTGCCAGCAGCCTCAACCCGGGAGCTCGGAATGAGCAGTTCTTC.

The gene calls are TRBV18 and TRBJ2-4, with 7 bases aligning to TRBD1. The length of the CDR3 is 16 residues. V lost 3 bases to trimming and J lost 1 base; unmatched junction nucleotides: 6. Germline CDR1 is KGHSH and CDR2 is LQKENI. CDR3 nucleotides: TGTGCCAGCTCACCGACAGGGCTTGTGGCCAAAAACATTCAGTACTTC. It translates to CASSPTGLVAKNIQYF.

V and J are TRBV2 and TRBJ1-2, with 8 bases matching TRBD1. Germline V lookup: CDR1 SNHLY, CDR2 FYNNEI. V lost 4 bases, J lost 8 bases, and 15 bases stayed unmatched. CDR3 length: 16 amino acids. This chain's CDR3 is CASSGGAGGPSGGYTF. The DNA of the CDR3 is TGTGCCAGCAGTGGGGGGGCAGGGGGCCCGTCCGGGGGCTACACCTTC.

The gene calls are TRBV28 and TRBJ1-4; 10 positions agree with TRBD1. Germline V gene sequence: CDR1 MDHEN, CDR2 SYDVKM. The V gene end was trimmed by 5 bases and the J gene end by 11 bases; junction bases not matched to a gene: 14. The CDR3 length is 16 residues. The DNA of the CDR3 is TGTGCCAGCAGTCTCCATGGACAGGGGGGTTTAGAGAAACTGTTTTTT. Translated: CASSLHGQGGLEKLFF.

This clone was found once. The chain links TRBV6-6 to TRBJ2-5; maybe TRBD1 (5 bases). V lost 6 bases to trimming and J lost 0 bases, with 8 bases between them. The CDR3 is 13 amino acids. Germline CDR1 reads MNHNY; CDR2 reads SVGAGI (reference sequence). The CDR3 DNA is TGTGCCAGCAGGGGGCCCGACCAAGAGACCCAGTACTTC. This encodes CASRGPDQETQYF.

The chain combines TRBV28 with TRBJ1-5; D might be TRBD1 (5 bases). CDR1 is MDHEN, CDR2 SYDVKM, per germline. Trimming removed 2 bases from V and 5 bases from J, with 10 bases in between. This CDR3 has 14 residues. The DNA of the CDR3 is TGTGCCAGCAGTTTAATGGGGCTGGATCAGCCCCAGCATTTT. Protein sequence: CASSLMGLDQPQHF.

CDR3 nucleotide sequence: TGTGCCAGTAGTATTGTTGCTGGGTGGGGGACAGGGAAAGAGACCCAGTACTTC. This encodes CASSIVAGWGTGKETQYF. The chain recombines TRBV19 with TRBJ2-5; TRBD1 agrees at 9 bases. The CDR3 runs 18 residues. V trimming: 3 bases; J trimming: 3 bases; junction bases outside the gene matches: 14. Germline CDR1 reads LNHDA; CDR2 reads SQIVND (reference sequence).

The rearrangement links TRBV25-1 to TRBJ2-7, with 9 bases that match TRBD1. V shed 0 bases, J shed 0 bases, and the junction held 6 bases outside the gene matches. The CDR3 consists of 17 residues. Germline V lookup: CDR1 MGHDK, CDR2 SYGVNS. In nucleotides, the CDR3 is TGTGCCAGCAGTGAATACCGAGGGACAGGGAGCTCCTACGAGCAGTACTTC. The encoded protein is CASSEYRGTGSSYEQYF.

The sample holds a few counts of this clone. V usage is TRBV29-1 and J usage is TRBJ1-2, with 7 bases identical to TRBD1. Per the germline V gene, CDR1 is SQVTM and CDR2 is ANQGSEA. V shed 7 bases, J shed 6 bases, and the junction held 5 bases outside the gene matches. The CDR3 length is 11 residues. The CDR3 region is CSASTGDGYTF. CDR3 nucleotide sequence: TGCAGCGCCTCAACAGGGGATGGCTACACCTTC.